The 15 T cell receptor beta chains below were found in one sample sequenced in a study of blood T cell repertoires in COVID-19. Method: immunoSEQ multiplex PCR; TCRdb's copy keeps in-frame clones and lacks some. The sample consists of 90,000 to 150,000 clones, approximately 87% of them appearing once. What was sequenced was peripheral blood. These receptors came from a man aged 55 to 70 with acute or convalescent COVID-19.

The gene calls are TRBV19 and TRBJ2-3; D gene uncertain. V was trimmed by 4 bases and J by 5 bases, leaving 4 bases between them. Germline-derived CDR1 and CDR2 are LNHDA and SQIVND (reference sequence). The CDR3 has 11 amino acids. The CDR3, as DNA: TGTGCCAGTAGTACCGGAGATACGCAGTATTTT. It is translated as CASSTGDTQYF.

The chain combines TRBV5-4 with TRBJ2-2; 7 nucleotides match TRBD2. After removal of 3 bases from V and 4 bases from J, the junction contained 6 bases not matched to a gene. CDR1 and CDR2 (germline): SGHNT, YYREEE (reference sequence). The CDR3 spans 15 residues. The CDR3 DNA reads TGTGCCAGCAGCTCAGGGAGCGGGGCCACCGGGGAGCTGTTTTTT. Translating gives CASSSGSGATGELFF. Full variable domain (rest looked up from reference TRBV5-4 and TRBJ2-2): ETGVTQSPTHLIKTRGQQVTLRCSSQSGHNTVSWYQQALGQGPQFIFQYYREEENGRGNFPPRFSGLQFPNYSSELNVNALELDDSALYLCASSSGSGATGELFFGEGSRLTVL.

This chain joins TRBV12-3 or TRBV12-4 and TRBJ2-7; 8 bases line up with TRBD2. V gave up 7 bases and J gave up 6 bases; unmatched junction bases: 8. The CDR3 has 13 amino acids. The CDR3: CASTRAGGGEQYF. In DNA form, the CDR3 reads TGTGCCAGCACTCGGGCGGGAGGTGGCGAGCAGTACTTC.

The V and J genes are TRBV28 and TRBJ1-4, with D perhaps TRBD1 (6 bases). The CDR3 spans 15 residues. Trimming took 5 bases from V and 8 from J, leaving 18 bases between them. CDR1 and CDR2 from the germline V gene are MDHEN and SYDVKM. The DNA for the CDR3 is TGTGCCAGCAGTCTATCAGACAGGACGGAAGAAAAACTGTTTTTT. This sequence encodes CASSLSDRTEEKLFF.

The chain links TRBV28 to TRBJ1-2; tentatively, D is TRBD1 (6 bases). CDR1 and CDR2 (germline): MDHEN, SYDVKM. The V end lost 3 bases, the J end lost 2 bases, and 10 bases lay between the germline ends. The CDR3 sequence is 14 residues long. The CDR3 DNA reads TGTGCCAGCAGTTTGCCCGGACAGAACTATGGCTACACCTTC. This translates into CASSLPGQNYGYTF.

The J gene is TRBJ2-5, the V gene TRBV4-3; D is perhaps TRBD2 (6 bases). The germline V and J ends were trimmed by 2 bases and 1 base, with 11 bases remaining between them. This CDR3 is 15 amino acids long. Germline-derived CDR1 and CDR2 are LGHNA and YSLEER. CDR3 sequence (DNA): TGCGCCAGCAGCCAAACACGGGACTTCCAAGAGACCCAGTACTTC. This translates into CASSQTRDFQETQYF.

This clone was found a few times. This chain joins TRBV24-1 and TRBJ2-6; 8 bases agree with TRBD1. The CDR3 covers 17 residues. J gave up 8 bases and V 4 bases, and 12 bases lay outside the gene matches. Germline CDR1 KGHDR, CDR2 SFDVKD. DNA of the CDR3: TGTGCCACCAGTGACGGACAGGGAGCCCCCCCTTCCAACGTCCTGACTTTC. This gives the protein CATSDGQGAPPSNVLTF.

V usage is TRBV3-1 (or the pseudogene TRBV3-2) and J usage is TRBJ1-2; the match to TRBD1 covers 8 bases. This CDR3 contains 14 residues. Germline V gives CDR1 LGHDT, CDR2 YNNKEL (reference sequence). J lost 5 bases, V lost 3 bases, and 5 bases had no gene match. CDR3 amino acids: CASSQSDRVYGYTF. The CDR3 coding sequence is TGTGCCAGCAGCCAGTCGGACAGGGTTTATGGCTACACCTTC.

J is TRBJ1-1 and V is TRBV5-6; possible D gene TRBD1, 5 bases. CDR3 length: 16 amino acids. V lost 3 bases and J lost 6, with 21 bases in between. The germline gives CDR1 SGHDT, CDR2 YYEEEE. This CDR3 reads CASSWRGTTKGSEAFF. CDR3 nucleotide sequence: TGTGCCAGCAGCTGGCGGGGCACCACGAAGGGATCTGAAGCTTTCTTT.

J is TRBJ1-4 and V is TRBV28; a weak D match, TRBD1 (6 bases). Germline V gene lookup returns CDR1 MDHEN and CDR2 SYDVKM. This CDR3 comprises 17 residues. V shed 0 bases and J shed 3 bases, with 14 bases lying between them. CDR3 DNA: TGTGCCAGCAGTTTATGGGGCAGGGGCAGGTCTAATGAAAAACTGTTTTTT. Its protein is CASSLWGRGRSNEKLFF.

The chain is built from TRBV18 and TRBJ2-7; 11 positions agree with TRBD2. This CDR3 has 14 amino acids. CDR1 is KGHSH and CDR2 is LQKENI in the germline V gene. V was pared by 3 bases and J by 7 bases, with 5 bases of the junction left unmatched. The CDR3 bases are TGTGCCAGCTCACCGACTAGCGGGAAAGAGGAGCAGTACTTC. Translated: CASSPTSGKEEQYF.

V is TRBV4-3 and J is TRBJ2-1; tentatively, D is TRBD1 (5 bases). The length of the CDR3 is 18 residues. V was trimmed by 0 bases and J by 0 bases, leaving 15 bases between them. Per germline, CDR1 LGHNA and CDR2 YSLEER. The CDR3 DNA reads as TGCGCCAGCAGCCAAGATTTGGGGCAGTCCTTCTCCTACAATGAGCAGTTCTTC. Translating gives CASSQDLGQSFSYNEQFF.

J is TRBJ1-1 and V is TRBV5-6; no clear D. The V and J ends lost 3 bases and 0 bases respectively, with 9 bases between them. CDR1 and CDR2 (germline): SGHDT, YYEEEE. The CDR3 runs to 14 residues. In DNA, the CDR3 is TGTGCCAGCAGCTGGGCCGGTATGAACACTGAAGCTTTCTTT. Residues: CASSWAGMNTEAFF.

The CDR3 sequence: CASSHPGGTNSPLHF. CDR3 in DNA: TGTGCCAGCAGCCACCCGGGGGGGACGAATTCACCCCTCCACTTT. J is TRBJ1-6 and V is TRBV5-5, with TRBD1 as a possible D gene (5 bases). The CDR3 spans 15 residues. CDR1 is SGHKS, CDR2 YYEKEE, per germline (reference sequence). V was clipped by 4 bases and J by 7 bases, with 15 bases between them.

This chain joins TRBV11-2 and TRBJ2-1, with 12 bases matching TRBD2. In germline, CDR1 is SGHAT, CDR2 FQNNGV. This CDR3 region has 18 residues. V lost 5 bases to trimming and J lost 0 bases; unmatched junction nucleotides: 8. CDR3 nucleotides: TGTGCCAGCAGCCCGAGACTAGCGGGAGATAGCTCCTACAATGAGCAGTTCTTC. Translation gives CASSPRLAGDSSYNEQFF.